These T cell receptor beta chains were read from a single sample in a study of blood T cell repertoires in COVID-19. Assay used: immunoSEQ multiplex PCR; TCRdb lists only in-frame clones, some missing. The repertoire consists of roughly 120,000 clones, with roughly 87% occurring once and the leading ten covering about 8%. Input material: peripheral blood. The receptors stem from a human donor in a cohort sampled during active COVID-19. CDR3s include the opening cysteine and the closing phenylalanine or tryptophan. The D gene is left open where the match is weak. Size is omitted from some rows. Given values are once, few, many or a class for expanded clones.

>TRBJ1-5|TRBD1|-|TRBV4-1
TGCGCCAGCAGCCAAGCCGACAGGGATGGGGCTCAGCCCCAGCATTTT
CASSQADRDGAQPQHF
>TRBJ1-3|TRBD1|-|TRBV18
TGTGCCAGCTCCCGGGGACAGGCCGACTCTGGAAACACCATATATTTT
CASSRGQADSGNTIYF
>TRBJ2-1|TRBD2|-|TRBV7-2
TGTGCCAGCAGCTTACTAGCGGGGGCCTACAATGAGCAGTTCTTC
CASSLLAGAYNEQFF
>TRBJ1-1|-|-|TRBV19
TGTGCCAGTAGTATGATGGGGGGGAGGAGCACTGAAGCTTTCTTT
CASSMMGGRSTEAFF
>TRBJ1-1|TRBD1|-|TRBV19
TGTGCCAGTAGTACCTATAACAGGGGTCCTGAAGCTTTCTTT
CASSTYNRGPEAFF
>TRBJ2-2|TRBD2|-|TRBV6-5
TGTGCCAGCACGTTAGCGGGCCAGGGCGGGGAGCTGTTTTTT
CASTLAGQGGELFF
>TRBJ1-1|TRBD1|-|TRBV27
TGTGCCAGCAGGCTAATCCGACAGGGTGGGAACACTGAAGCTTTCTTT
CASRLIRQGGNTEAFF
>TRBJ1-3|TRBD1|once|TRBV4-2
TGTGCCAGCAGCCAAGATCTTTCAAGGGGGCGCTCTGGAAACACCATATATTTT
CASSQDLSRGRSGNTIYF
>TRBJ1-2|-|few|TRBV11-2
TGTGCCAGCAGAACTCCGGGGAGGTTTAGGGGCTACACCTTC
CASRTPGRFRGYTF
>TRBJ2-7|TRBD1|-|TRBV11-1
TGTGCCAGCAGCAAAGTCGGGGGACAGGGTTACGAGCAGTACTTC
CASSKVGGQGYEQYF
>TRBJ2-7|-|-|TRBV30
TGTGCCTGGAGTGCCTCGTTGACAGGATTAGCCTACGAGCAGTACTTC
CAWSASLTGLAYEQYF
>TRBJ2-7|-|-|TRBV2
TGTGCCAGCAGGGCAACCTACGAGCAGTACTTC
CASRATYEQYF
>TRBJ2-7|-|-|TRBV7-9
TGTGCCAGCAGCCTGACACCGAGCTCCTACGAGCAGTACTTC
CASSLTPSSYEQYF
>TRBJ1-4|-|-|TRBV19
TGTGCCAGTAGTACTGGGCCCTCAGAAAAACTGTTTTTT
CASSTGPSEKLFF
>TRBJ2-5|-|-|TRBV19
TGTGCCAGTAGTGGGCGGACGGGGGTGGTGGAGACCCAGTACTTC
CASSGRTGVVETQYF
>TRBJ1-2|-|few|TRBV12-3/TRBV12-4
TGTGCCAGCAGCTGGGGGGAGGGCTATGGCTACACCTTC
CASSWGEGYGYTF
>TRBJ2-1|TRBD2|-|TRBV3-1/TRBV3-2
TGTGCCAGCAGCCCCTGGCAGACTAGCGGGGGGGATGAGCAGTTCTTC
CASSPWQTSGGDEQFF
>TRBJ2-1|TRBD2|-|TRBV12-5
TGTGCTAGTGGTTTTAGTATCGGACTAGCGGGGGCGTACAATGAGCAGTTCTTC
CASGFSIGLAGAYNEQFF
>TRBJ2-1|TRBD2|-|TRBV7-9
TGTGCCAGCAGCCACCTGGAACTAGCGGGGGTTAGGAATGAGCAGTTCTTC
CASSHLELAGVRNEQFF
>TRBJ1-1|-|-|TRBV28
TGTGCCAGCAGTTTAAATAGCATGAACACTGAAGCTTTCTTT
CASSLNSMNTEAFF
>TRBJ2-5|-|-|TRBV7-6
TGTGCCAGCAGCGCAGGGTTATCGGAGACCCAGTACTTC
CASSAGLSETQYF
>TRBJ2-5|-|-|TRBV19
TGTGCCAGTAGTATTAGGCAGGGACAAGAGACCCAGTACTTC
CASSIRQGQETQYF
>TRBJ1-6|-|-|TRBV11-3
TGTGCCAGCAGCTCCTACTATACCGGGACTGACTATAATTCACCCCTCCACTTT
CASSSYYTGTDYNSPLHF
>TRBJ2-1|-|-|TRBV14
TGTGCCAGCAGCCAAGTAGCGTTTGAGCAGTTCTTC
CASSQVAFEQFF
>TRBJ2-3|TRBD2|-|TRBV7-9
TGTGCCAGCAGCTTCGGACTAGGAGGGGGCACAGATACGCAGTATTTT
CASSFGLGGGTDTQYF
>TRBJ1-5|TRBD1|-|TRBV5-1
TGCGCCAGCAGCACCGGACAGGTTAATCAGCCCCAGCATTTT
CASSTGQVNQPQHF
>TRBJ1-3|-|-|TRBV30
TGTGCCTGGGCCGAGGTGGAAAACACCATATATTTT
CAWAEVENTIYF
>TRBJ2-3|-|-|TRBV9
TGTGCCAGAACCCAGGGAAGCCACCTCACAGATACGCAGTATTTT
CARTQGSHLTDTQYF
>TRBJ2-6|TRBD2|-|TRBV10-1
TGCGCCAGCAGTTTAAAGCGGGAGGGCTCTGGGGCCAACGTCCTGACTTTC
CASSLKREGSGANVLTF
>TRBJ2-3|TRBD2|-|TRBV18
TGTGCCAGCTCACCGCAGAGCGGGGGGAGCACAGATACGCAGTATTTT
CASSPQSGGSTDTQYF
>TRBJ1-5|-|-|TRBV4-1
TGCGCCAGCAGCCAAGGGGCCGTACCCGGAAATCAGCCCCAGCATTTT
CASSQGAVPGNQPQHF
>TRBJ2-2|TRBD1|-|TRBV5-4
TGTGCCAGCAGCTCCCCATCCCACAGGGGGCGAGGTTCCGGGGAGCTGTTTTTT
CASSSPSHRGRGSGELFF
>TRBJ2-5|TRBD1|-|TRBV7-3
TGTGCCAGCAGCTTATCGGCAGGGGGCGAAGAGACCCAGTACTTC
CASSLSAGGEETQYF
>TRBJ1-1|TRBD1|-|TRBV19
TGTGCCAGTAGTGGGGCCGACAGGGGGAACACTGAAGCTTTCTTT
CASSGADRGNTEAFF
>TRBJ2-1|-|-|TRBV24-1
TGTGCCACCAGTGATTTATCCCCCGGGACTGGATACAATGAGCAGTTCTTC
CATSDLSPGTGYNEQFF
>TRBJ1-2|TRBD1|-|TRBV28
TGTGCCAGCAGTTCCCCGAGGGTGGGACAGAGAATTAGCTACACCTTC
CASSSPRVGQRISYTF
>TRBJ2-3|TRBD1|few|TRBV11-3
TGTGCCAGCAGCTTAGGACAGGGGAGCTCAGATACGCAGTATTTT
CASSLGQGSSDTQYF
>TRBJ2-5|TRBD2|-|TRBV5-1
TGCGCCAGCAGCTTGGGTGTGACTAGCGGGCAGGAGACCCAGTACTTC
CASSLGVTSGQETQYF
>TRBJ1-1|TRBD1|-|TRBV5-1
TGCGCCAGCAGCACCGGTGACAGGGCCACTGAAGCTTTCTTT
CASSTGDRATEAFF
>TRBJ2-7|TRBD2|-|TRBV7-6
TGTGCCAGCGGCCAACGAAGGGCCGGGACTAGCGGATCCTACGAGCAGTACTTC
CASGQRRAGTSGSYEQYF
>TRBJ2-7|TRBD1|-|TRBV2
TGTGCCAGCAGTGTGGCCAGGGGGCTAGACGAGCAGTACTTC
CASSVARGLDEQYF
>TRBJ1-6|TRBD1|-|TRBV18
TGTGCCAGCTCACAACCGGGACAGGGACGTCCGCCCCTCCACTTT
CASSQPGQGRPPLHF
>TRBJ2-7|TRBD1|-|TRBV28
TGTGCCACCTCACAGGGGGTCTACGAGCAGTACTTC
CATSQGVYEQYF
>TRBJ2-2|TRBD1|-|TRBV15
TGTGCCACCAGCAGGGACAGGGGGCCCGGGGAGCTGTTTTTT
CATSRDRGPGELFF
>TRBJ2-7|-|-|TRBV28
TGTGCCAGCAGCTTTGCGCAGGGGCCCTCCTACGAGCAGTACTTC
CASSFAQGPSYEQYF
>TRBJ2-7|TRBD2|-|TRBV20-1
TGCAGTGCCAGTCCCGGGAGGACCTACGAGCAGTACTTC
CSASPGRTYEQYF
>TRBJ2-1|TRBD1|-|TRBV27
TGTGCCAGCAGTCCGCCACAGGGGCCGAGGGATGAGCAGTTCTTC
CASSPPQGPRDEQFF
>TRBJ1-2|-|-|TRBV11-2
TGTGCCAGCAGCTTAATCTCAGGCTATAATGGCTACACCTTC
CASSLISGYNGYTF
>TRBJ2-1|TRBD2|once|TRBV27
TGTGCCAGCACGCCTCAGTCGGGACTAGCGGCCGTTTACAATGAGCAGTTCTTC
CASTPQSGLAAVYNEQFF
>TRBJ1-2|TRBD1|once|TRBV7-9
TGTGCCAGCAGCTCCAAGCTACGGACAGGGGTCGGCTACACCTTC
CASSSKLRTGVGYTF
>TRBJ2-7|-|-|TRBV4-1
TGCGCCAGCAGAGAAGCGGGTAGCTCCTACGAGCAGTACTTC
CASREAGSSYEQYF
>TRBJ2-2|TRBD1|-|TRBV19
TGTGCCAGTTCGACAGGGACCGGGGAGCTGTTTTTT
CASSTGTGELFF
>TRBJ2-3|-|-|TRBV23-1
TGCGCCAGCAGTCAATGGGGGCCCCGTAGGTATTTT
CASSQWGPRRYF
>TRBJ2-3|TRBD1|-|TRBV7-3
TGTGCCAGCAGCCCCGCCGGGACAGGCTCAGATACGCAGTATTTT
CASSPAGTGSDTQYF
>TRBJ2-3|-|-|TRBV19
TGTGCCAGTAGTCCGGGGGATACGCAGTATTTT
CASSPGDTQYF
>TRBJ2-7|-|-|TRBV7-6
TGTGCCAGCAGCATCATACAGGGTGACGAGCAGTACTTC
CASSIIQGDEQYF
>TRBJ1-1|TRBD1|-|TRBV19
TGTGCCAGTAGTACGGGGACAGGGGGTATCACTGAAGCTTTCTTT
CASSTGTGGITEAFF
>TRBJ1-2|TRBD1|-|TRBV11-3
TGTGCCAGCAGCCCGCCGAGGGGTCAGGGGGACTATGGCTACACCTTC
CASSPPRGQGDYGYTF
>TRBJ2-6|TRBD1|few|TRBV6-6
TGTGCCAGCAACCCCAGGGGGTCTGGGGCCAACGTCCTGACTTTC
CASNPRGSGANVLTF